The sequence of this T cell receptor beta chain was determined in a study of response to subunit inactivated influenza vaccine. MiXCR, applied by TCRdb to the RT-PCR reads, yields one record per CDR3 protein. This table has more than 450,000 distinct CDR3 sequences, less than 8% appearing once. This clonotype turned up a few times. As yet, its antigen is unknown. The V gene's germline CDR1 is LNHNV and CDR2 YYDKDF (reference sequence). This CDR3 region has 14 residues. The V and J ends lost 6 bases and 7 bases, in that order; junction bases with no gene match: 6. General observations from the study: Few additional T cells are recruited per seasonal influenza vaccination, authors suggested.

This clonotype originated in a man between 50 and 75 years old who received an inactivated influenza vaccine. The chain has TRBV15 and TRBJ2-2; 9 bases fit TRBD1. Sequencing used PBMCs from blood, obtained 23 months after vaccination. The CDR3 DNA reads TGTGCCACCAGGCAGGGACAGGGTAACGGGGAGCTGTTTTTT. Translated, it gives CATRQGQGNGELFF.